There are a few counts of the clone carrying this T cell receptor (beta chain). Its specificity is not known. The source of the sample is a study of OX40 agonist ivuxolimab in advanced cancers. The CDR3 contains 13 residues. The germline V and J ends were trimmed by 6 bases and 3 bases, with 11 bases remaining between them. Per the germline V gene, CDR1 is MNHEY and CDR2 is SVGAGI. Generated by immunoSEQ multiplex PCR, the TCRdb table keeps only in-frame clones and is missing some. The profile shows approximately 52,000 clones, roughly 85% of them singletons. Blood sampling took place at baseline, cycle 4 day 1, and cycle 7 day 1. Study-level findings and limits: There were also nonresponders showing low normalized T-cell clonal expansion. Blood T cells, both CD4+ and CD8+, expanded clonally by week 6 at 0.1 to 3.0 mg/kg.

The sequencing here drew on CD4+ or CD8+ T cells sorted from blood, taken in a trial of the OX40 agonist ivuxolimab. This TCR came from an adult with an advanced solid tumor such as melanoma, head and neck, liver or kidney cancer. J is TRBJ1-1 and V is TRBV6-5, with D maybe TRBD1 (5 bases). CDR3 coding DNA: TGTGCCAGCAGCTTACAGGAGGACACTGAAGCTTTCTTT. This codes for CASSLQEDTEAFF.